The following is a TCR beta chain sequence with its context. Its antigen is undetermined. This sample was taken from a study of human T cells and chemical hapten exposure. Turning to the study itself: How much TCR each sample yielded varied, mostly because pooled library volumes differed slightly.

Germline lookup yields CDR1 SGHTA and CDR2 FQGTGA. V lost 2 bases and J lost 4, with 25 bases in between. This CDR3 is 19 amino acids long. Broader study findings: Unchanged with DPC sensitization were TCRs above 1 in 1000 frequency.

Time point indicated: healthy volunteer bleed at 6 weeks. Blood, whole and unfractionated, served as the source for total RNA extraction. What the library attached to individual cDNA molecules were unique molecular identifiers. MiXCR was run by TCRdb on the RACE reads, yielding one entry per CDR3 protein. The sample includes some 65,000 distinct CDR3 sequences, around 6.1% seen only once; the top ten take just under 3.5%. The rearrangement links TRBV7-3 to TRBJ2-3, with D unclear. Source material: whole blood. The clonotype comes from a female donor in good health. Some clones in this sample may be carry-over from other donors' samples. The DNA of the CDR3 is TGTGCCAGCAGCTTAGCACGGACGGTTGTAGGGCAGAAAGCAGATACGCAGTATTTT. This gives the protein CASSLARTVVGQKADTQYF.